This T cell receptor (beta chain) is drawn from a study of blood T cells in healthy people across ages (dated by TCRdb to the mid-2010s). Some background on the complete study: In model experiments, template switching captured roughly one uniquely barcoded TCR beta cDNA molecule for every two T cells. To track age-related changes in TCR beta repertoire diversity, the study relied on deep sequencing normalized with unique cDNA molecular identifiers. Donors were grouped into four age groups: young (average 16 years), middle-aged (39), aged (around 60) and long-lived (around 80). To avoid experimental bias, donors of different ages were distributed randomly across sequencing lanes. Two additional independent replicas of 1 million unique cDNA reads from the same blood draw were analyzed for two donors (one aged 18 to 30 and one aged 80 or older). Study-wide findings and limitations: Because donor CMV infection status was unknown, age-related changes in expanded clonotypes were potentially confounded. Since profiling was done on bulk unsorted PBMCs, naive and antigen-experienced compartments could not be conclusively compared. A strong correlation was found between observed TCR beta diversity and the percentage of naive T cells measured by flow cytometry. The long-lived group showed more naive CD4+ T cells, fewer expanded clones and increased TCR diversity than the aged group, suggesting age selection. Observed TCR beta diversity per million T cells fell roughly linearly with age, and a significant reduction was already apparent by age around 40. Estimates of total diversity based on one million sequenced T cells were regarded as lower bounds and as underestimates.

The protocol used for the library was 5' RACE. This sample was sequenced with an Illumina HiSeq 2500. The second PCR ran for about 6 to 12 cycles and used a J-beta primer mix along with a sample-barcoded 5' primer. A unique molecular identifier was introduced onto each TCR beta cDNA molecule by a template-switch 5' adaptor carrying 12 random nucleotides. Each sample yielded at least 2.5 million CDR3-containing paired-end reads. First-strand cDNA synthesis was performed from all RNA using the Mint cDNA synthesis kit, with priming by a TRBC-specific oligonucleotide. Following uracil-DNA glycosylase treatment, all cDNA underwent a first 18-cycle PCR with the universal primers M1SS and BC2_uni_R. The source study handled its data this way. Normalization of each sample was performed by random selection of 1 million high-quality reads, each carrying a distinct molecular identifier. Instead of being binned into consensus sequences, reads that shared molecular identifiers were thrown out. MiTCR, run with a Q25 quality threshold and the strictest error-elimination algorithm, handled CDR3 identification, clonotype clustering and error correction. Lower-bound total TCR beta diversity was estimated with a nonparametric unseen species model using Euler transformation. The raw public data were reprocessed by TCRdb itself: fastp quality trimming at Q25, MiXCR clonotype calling, in-frame beta chains only. Rows with one shared CDR3 protein collapse into an entry with the most common genes and DNA. The authors' filters were not applied to this entry. The sample table records approximately 1.5 million distinct CDR3 sequences; about 45% of these occur just once. The top ten hold 4% of the sample.

Donors were around 37 systemically healthy Caucasian individuals from Russia aged 6 to 90 years. Approximately 10 milliliters of peripheral blood were collected from each donor into EDTA-treated Vacutainer tubes. Ficoll-Paque density-gradient centrifugation was used to isolate PBMCs, with at least 6.5 million obtained per sample. Trizol reagent was used to extract total RNA from PBMCs, with at least 6 micrograms per sample. Naive CD45RAhigh/CD27high T cell percentages were measured by flow cytometry on a PBMC aliquot from every donor. The germline V gene (reference sequence) specifies SEHNR as CDR1 and FQNEAQ as CDR2. V gives up 3 bases and J gives up 8 bases, and the segment between their germline ends measures 5 bases. The CDR3, cysteine through phenylalanine, is 11 amino acids long. Just the 33-base CDR3 DNA is kept, in frame starting at base 1. As for this clonotype: No antigen is known for it. Nothing much larger sits one base from this clone, and base qualities are not available.

The chain links TRBV7-9 with TRBJ2-1; the D segment cannot be called with confidence. The TCR comes from a woman between 18 and 29 years old in good health. The specimen was blood. The CDR3 here reads CASSFKYEQFF. The DNA reads TGTGCCAGCAGCTTTAAGTATGAGCAGTTCTTC.